This T cell receptor (beta chain) was observed in a study of T cell changes during pregnancy in multiple sclerosis. The protocol was immunoSEQ multiplex PCR, while the TCRdb copy is restricted to in-frame clones and leaves out a portion. Of 70,000 to 95,000 clones in the sample, over 80% were seen once. CDR1 is LNHDA, CDR2 SQIVND, per germline (reference sequence). The CDR3 is 16 amino acids. The ends lost 2 bases at V and 5 bases at J; junction bases unmatched: 7. The source material was peripheral blood, sampled in the first trimester of pregnancy. The V call is TRBV19, the J call TRBJ1-4, with 8 bases matching TRBD1. This clonotype originated in a female donor with multiple sclerosis, enrolled in a pregnancy study. The CDR3 nucleotides are TGTGCCAGTAGTATACAGGGACAGGCACGAAATGAAAAACTGTTTTTT. Translation: CASSIQGQARNEKLFF.